Presented here are 12 T cell receptor beta chains from one specimen sequenced in a study of T cells in severe cutaneous drug reactions (dated by TCRdb to about 2019). Sequenced using an Illumina MiSeq. For both bulk and single-cell sequencing, libraries were prepared with the iRepertoire multiplex PCR system and TCR subtype-specific primers. TCRdb reprocessed the raw reads; every CDR3 protein sequence is a single record, and DNA is not supplied. In this sample's table one finds thousands of distinct CDR3 sequences. The ten biggest clones cover roughly 77% of the sample. The donors whose samples were sequenced had carbamazepine-induced Stevens-Johnson syndrome or toxic epidermal necrolysis (CBZ-SJS/TEN). The sample comprised PBMCs. Receptors originate from a human donor with Stevens-Johnson syndrome, a severe cutaneous drug reaction.

The V and J genes are TRBV5-6 and TRBJ2-7. The CDR3 is 12 amino acids. Per the germline V gene, CDR1 is SGHDT and CDR2 is YYEEEE. CDR3 sequence: CASSLGIYEQYF.

The chain carries TRBV28 and TRBJ2-7; TCRdb picks TRBD1, but there is no DNA to check that call. The germline V gene has CDR1 MDHEN and CDR2 SYDVKM. CDR3 length equals 14 residues. The CDR3 loop reads CASKAGGEIYEQYF.

V and J are TRBV24-1 and TRBJ2-2; there is no DNA to check the TCRdb D call of TRBD1. Germline V gene lookup returns CDR1 KGHDR and CDR2 SFDVKD. The CDR3 runs 18 residues. The CDR3 sequence: CATSDPEPMTGLTGELFF.

The chain couples TRBV24-1 to TRBJ1-2. Germline V CDR1 and CDR2: KGHDR, SFDVKD. CDR3 size: 11 residues. The CDR3 spells CATSDFSGYTF.

This chain connects TRBV7-8 to TRBJ2-1; TCRdb's D gene call, TRBD2, goes unchecked for lack of DNA. Germline values: CDR1 SGHVS, CDR2 FQNEAQ. The CDR3 spans 15 residues. The chain's CDR3 is CASSLAGPLDPEQFF.

The rearrangement uses TRBV29-1 and TRBJ2-7. The V gene's germline CDR1 is SQVTM and CDR2 ANQGSEA. CDR3 length equals 15 residues. CDR3 sequence reads: CSVGSVAELPYEQYF.

By frequency, this clonotype is medium-sized. The rearrangement links TRBV18 to TRBJ2-5. This CDR3 is 13 amino acids long. The germline CDR1 and CDR2 sequences are KGHSH and LQKENI. CDR3: CASSPLFQETQYF. The whole variable domain, filled in from reference TRBV18 and TRBJ2-5, reads NAGVMQNPRHLVRRRGQEARLRCSPMKGHSHVYWYRQLPEEGLKFMVYLQKENIIDESGMPKERFSAEFPKEGPSILRIQQVVRGDSAAYFCASSPLFQETQYFGPGTRLLVL.

The rearrangement uses TRBV20-1 and TRBJ2-5. The germline V gene encodes CDR1 DFQATT and CDR2 SNEGSKA (reference sequence). CDR3 size: 13 residues. The CDR3 sequence is CSASSHLQETQYF.

The chain employs TRBV28 and TRBJ2-7; TCRdb's D call of TRBD1 is untestable without DNA. This CDR3 spans 16 amino acids. Germline CDR1 and CDR2: MDHEN and SYDVKM. The CDR3 region is CASSALQGPFSYEQYF. Variable domain in full (rest from reference TRBV28 and TRBJ2-7): DVKVTQSSRYLVKRTGEKVFLECVQDMDHENMFWYRQDPGLGLRLIYFSYDVKMKEKGDIPEGYSVSREKKERFSLILESASTNQTSMYLCASSALQGPFSYEQYFGPGTRLTVT.

V usage is TRBV30 and J usage is TRBJ2-5; TCRdb's D call of TRBD2 is untestable without DNA. The CDR3 length is 13 residues. The V gene's germline CDR1 is GTSNPN and CDR2 SVGIG (reference sequence). CDR3 residues: CAWSKGRRETQYF.

J is TRBJ1-1 and V is TRBV4-2; TCRdb's D call of TRBD1 is untestable without DNA. Per the germline V gene, CDR1 is LGHNA and CDR2 is YNFKEQ. The length of the CDR3 is 15 residues. CDR3 loop: CASSQEELGPTEAFF.

The V call is TRBV24-1, the J call TRBJ2-1; there is no DNA to check the TCRdb D call of TRBD2. The germline gives CDR1 KGHDR, CDR2 SFDVKD. The CDR3 totals 16 residues. The CDR3 reads CATSEAGGGLSNEQFF.